This T cell receptor beta chain was recorded in a study of lymphopenia after photon versus proton radiotherapy. Study-wide results and caveats: Only patients who died were analyzed for survival; proton advantage is unproven. Post-nadir TCR diversity decline inversely tracked overall survival among those who died. Oligoclonal CD8+ Temra expansion after nadir drove photon patients' diversity drop. Photon-treated patients lost naive T cells and TCR diversity; proton-treated stayed stable.

Only in-frame clones appear in the TCRdb table, and some are missing; sequencing was by immunoSEQ multiplex PCR. The data contain 150,000 to 200,000 clones, about 88% of them seen just once; the ten biggest clones take up approximately 4.6%. The V gene end was trimmed by 4 bases and the J gene end by 2 bases; junction bases not matched to a gene: 6. CDR1 SGHTA and CDR2 FQGNSA come from the germline V gene. This CDR3 is built from 15 residues. Only a few counts were recorded for this clone. Its antigen is undetermined. The specimen comprised peripheral blood, sampled from a patient treated with photon-based radiotherapy. The receptor's source is a man aged 50-60 years with gastric cancer. This chain links TRBV7-2 with TRBJ2-3; TRBD2 agrees at 7 bases. DNA of the CDR3: TGTGCCAGCAGCTCAAGCGGGGTCGACACAGATACGCAGTATTTT. It is translated as CASSSSGVDTDTQYF.